These 32 T cell receptor beta chains were all obtained from the same sample, sequenced in a study of blood T cell repertoires in COVID-19. Sequencing used immunoSEQ multiplex PCR; TCRdb keeps in-frame clones, though not all of them. The sample contains 210,000 or so clones, roughly 90% of which appear only once. Material for sequencing was peripheral blood. All receptors come from a woman between 35 and 50 years old with acute or convalescent COVID-19.

The chain uses TRBV27 and TRBJ1-2, with D possibly being TRBD1 (6 bases). The V end was cut by 0 bases, the J end by 7 bases, with 15 bases between. The CDR3 totals 15 residues. The germline V gene encodes CDR1 MNHEY and CDR2 SMNVEV (reference sequence). CDR3 region: CASSLSPGGAVGYTF. The CDR3 DNA sequence: TGTGCCAGCAGTTTATCACCGGGGGGCGCGGTTGGCTACACCTTC.

The chain joins TRBV3-1 (or the pseudogene TRBV3-2) to TRBJ2-3; maybe TRBD2 (6 bases). The CDR3 sequence is 16 residues long. From germline, CDR1 is LGHDT and CDR2 YNNKEL (reference sequence). The germline V and J ends were trimmed by 1 base and 0 bases, with 11 bases remaining between them. The DNA of the CDR3 is TGTGCCAGCAGCCAAGGGGGCGGGGATAGCACAGATACGCAGTATTTT. Protein sequence: CASSQGGGDSTDTQYF.

This sequence joins TRBV24-1 and TRBJ1-2; D perhaps matches TRBD1 (5 bases). Germline assignment: CDR1 KGHDR and CDR2 SFDVKD. V lost 3 bases, J lost 4 bases, and 17 bases lay in between. The CDR3 length is 16 residues. In nucleotides, the CDR3 is TGTGCCACCAGTGATGACCGGACACGAGGCGGCTATGGCTACACCTTC. Its translation is CATSDDRTRGGYGYTF.

The V gene is TRBV27, the J gene TRBJ2-7; TRBD1 is a possible D gene (6 bases). CDR1 MNHEY and CDR2 SMNVEV come from the germline V gene (reference sequence). V lost 6 bases and J 6 bases, leaving 15 bases between the germline ends. This CDR3 is built from 13 residues. CDR3 in DNA: TGTGCCAGCAGCTACAGGGTAGGGTCCGAGCAGTACGTC. Translated, it gives CASSYRVGSEQYV.

The rearrangement links TRBV12-5 to TRBJ1-5; D remains ambiguous. Trimming took off 7 bases at V and 4 bases at J, with 5 bases between the two ends. The CDR3 loop spans 11 amino acids. Germline CDR1 and CDR2: LGHNT and FRNRAP. The CDR3 sequence is CASALNQPQHF. The CDR3 DNA follows: TGTGCTAGTGCCTTGAATCAGCCCCAGCATTTT.

The rearrangement uses TRBV9 and TRBJ2-3; tentative D call: TRBD2 (5 bases). The germline CDR1 and CDR2 sequences are SGDLS and YYNGEE. This CDR3 is 15 amino acids long. V shed 3 bases and J shed 5 bases, with 16 bases lying between them. The CDR3 protein is CASSARDLPEDTQYF. The CDR3, as DNA: TGTGCCAGCAGCGCGAGGGATCTGCCAGAAGATACGCAGTATTTT.

The rearrangement uses TRBV4-2 and TRBJ1-1; 7 bases agree with TRBD1. Germline V gene data show CDR1 as LGHNA and CDR2 as YNFKEQ. The CDR3 is 13 residues long. Trimming cost V 1 base and J 7 bases; bases outside gene matches: 3. Here the CDR3 reads CASSQGQGDEAFF. CDR3 nucleotide sequence: TGTGCCAGCAGCCAAGGACAGGGAGATGAAGCTTTCTTT.

The rearrangement joins TRBV6-4 to TRBJ1-2, with TRBD1 as a possible D gene (6 bases). V was cut by 2 bases and J by 4 bases, with 14 bases left in between. Germline assignment: CDR1 MRHNA and CDR2 SNTAGT. The CDR3 covers 15 residues. For the CDR3, the DNA is TGTGCCAGCAGTGACCCAGGGGTCGATCCCTATGGCTACACCTTC. Residues: CASSDPGVDPYGYTF.

The rearrangement uses TRBV3-1 (or the pseudogene TRBV3-2) and TRBJ2-5, with D tentatively TRBD2 (6 bases). The ends were cut back, 4 bases at V and 1 base at J, with 10 bases in the middle. This CDR3 region has 14 residues. The V gene's germline CDR1 is LGHDT and CDR2 YNNKEL (reference sequence). The CDR3 sequence: CASSRRDSQETQYF. For the CDR3, the DNA is TGTGCCAGCAGCCGCCGGGACTCCCAAGAGACCCAGTACTTC.

The V gene is TRBV7-8, the J gene TRBJ1-4; D ambiguous. Germline V gene sequence: CDR1 SGHVS, CDR2 FQNEAQ. The CDR3 loop spans 14 amino acids. The germline V and J ends were trimmed by 3 bases and 5 bases, with 10 bases remaining between them. The CDR3 bases are TGTGCCAGCAGCTTGGTCCGTGAGAATGAAAAACTGTTTTTT. Its protein product is CASSLVRENEKLFF.

The chain links TRBV4-1 to TRBJ1-5; 7 bases are a match to TRBD1. Germline trimming cut 6 bases from V and 5 bases from J; bases unmatched to any gene: 7. The CDR3 covers 14 residues. CDR1 MGHRA and CDR2 YSYEKL come from the germline V gene. The CDR3 spells CASSDGTAYQPQHF. The CDR3 DNA follows: TGCGCCAGCAGTGATGGGACAGCCTATCAGCCCCAGCATTTT.

CDR3 bases: TGTGCCAGCAGTGAATCCCCCACAGGGCCCGGGGAGCTGTTTTTT. It specifies CASSESPTGPGELFF. The V gene is TRBV6-1, the J gene TRBJ2-2; perhaps TRBD1 as D (6 bases). The CDR3 contains 15 residues. The V end lost 2 bases, the J end lost 6 bases, and 13 bases lay between the germline ends. Germline lookup yields CDR1 MNHNS and CDR2 SASEGT.

This CDR3 is CASSISGSTDTQYF. The DNA for the CDR3 is TGTGCCAGTAGTATATCCGGTAGCACAGATACGCAGTATTTT. V gene TRBV19 combines with J gene TRBJ2-3; D is undetermined. The CDR3 totals 14 residues. The V end lost 2 bases, the J end lost 0 bases, and 6 bases lay between the germline ends. CDR1 LNHDA and CDR2 SQIVND come from the germline V gene (reference sequence).

This clone was seen once. The V call is TRBV2, the J call TRBJ1-4; D is possibly TRBD1 (6 bases). The CDR3 is 14 amino acids. Germline V gives CDR1 SNHLY, CDR2 FYNNEI. V was pared by 2 bases and J by 5 bases, with 9 bases between. The CDR3 DNA reads TGTGCCAGCAGTGAATTGGGGGCCAATGAAAAACTGTTTTTT. Amino acids: CASSELGANEKLFF.

The chain combines TRBV7-3 with TRBJ1-2, with D uncertain. The CDR3 spans 14 residues. Germline lookup yields CDR1 SGHTA and CDR2 FQGTGA. The germline V and J ends were trimmed by 5 bases and 4 bases, with 14 bases remaining between them. The CDR3 sequence: CASSPDIGPYGYTF. The DNA for the CDR3 is TGTGCCAGCAGCCCCGACATTGGCCCCTATGGCTACACCTTC.

The chain uses TRBV24-1 and TRBJ2-3; 7 nucleotides line up with TRBD1. Trimming removed 7 bases from V and 6 bases from J; junction bases left unmatched: 3. CDR3 length: 12 amino acids. The V gene's germline CDR1 is KGHDR and CDR2 SFDVKD. This chain's CDR3 is CATSGTADTQYF. In DNA form, the CDR3 reads TGTGCCACCAGCGGGACAGCCGATACGCAGTATTTT.

This clone was detected once. This sequence joins TRBV2 and TRBJ1-1, with D perhaps TRBD1 (5 bases). The CDR3 loop spans 13 amino acids. Germline loops: CDR1 SNHLY, CDR2 FYNNEI. V lost 7 bases, J lost 11 bases, and 20 bases lay in between. CDR3 bases: TGTGCCAGCACGAGTGACAGTAGACCCAGGGCTTTCTTT. This translates into CASTSDSRPRAFF.

The rearrangement uses TRBV9 and TRBJ2-5, with TRBD2 matching over 12 bases. Losses at the gene ends were 4 bases for V and 4 bases for J; bases not matched to a gene: 11. Germline V lookup: CDR1 SGDLS, CDR2 YYNGEE. The CDR3 contains 17 residues. Here the CDR3 DNA reads TGTGCCAGCAGCCCCGGAGGGCTAGCGGGGGGGCTAGAGACCCAGTACTTC. Amino acids: CASSPGGLAGGLETQYF. The full variable domain, its missing parts supplied by reference TRBV9 and TRBJ2-5, is DSGVTQTPKHLITATGQRVTLRCSPRSGDLSVYWYQQSLDQGLQFLIQYYNGEERAKGNILERFSAQQFPDLHSELNLSSLELGDSALYFCASSPGGLAGGLETQYFGPGTRLLVL.

The chain has TRBV9 and TRBJ1-2, with TRBD1 matching 10 bases. CDR3 length equals 14 residues. V was clipped by 3 bases and J by 3 bases; unmatched bases: 2. Germline V gene lookup returns CDR1 SGDLS and CDR2 YYNGEE. This CDR3 reads CASSAGTGDYGYTF. DNA for the CDR3: TGTGCCAGCAGCGCCGGGACAGGGGACTATGGCTACACCTTC.

The V call is TRBV6-5, the J call TRBJ1-5; D possibly corresponds to TRBD1 (5 bases). The CDR3 is 15 amino acids. The germline gives CDR1 MNHEY, CDR2 SVGAGI. V lost 7 bases and J lost 1, with 14 bases in between. CDR3 DNA: TGTGCCAGCAATAGGCAGGGTTGGAGCAATCAGCCCCAGCATTTT. Its protein is CASNRQGWSNQPQHF.

This clone has a handful of counts. As DNA, the CDR3 is TGTGCCAGCAGTGAAGCCCAACTAGCGGGGGGGCCACAGGAGACCCAGTACTTC. Protein product: CASSEAQLAGGPQETQYF. V and J are TRBV2 and TRBJ2-5; 13 bases line up with TRBD2. J lost 5 bases, V lost 0 bases, and 9 bases had no gene match. The germline CDR1 and CDR2 sequences are SNHLY and FYNNEI. The CDR3 runs to 18 residues. The full variable domain, completed using reference TRBV2 and TRBJ2-5, is EPEVTQTPSHQVTQMGQEVILRCVPISNHLYFYWYRQILGQKVEFLVSFYNNEISEKSEIFDDQFSVERPDGSNFTLKIRSTKLEDSAMYFCASSEAQLAGGPQETQYFGPGTRLLVL.

This chain links TRBV4-1 with TRBJ2-6, with 9 bases lining up with TRBD1. This CDR3 has 20 amino acids. CDR1 MGHRA and CDR2 YSYEKL come from the germline V gene. V was clipped by 1 base and J by 0 bases; unmatched bases: 10. CDR3 in amino acids: CASSQGSGTGLGSGANVLTF. The CDR3 region has the DNA TGCGCCAGCAGCCAAGGCTCTGGGACAGGGTTGGGCTCTGGGGCCAACGTCCTGACTTTC.

As concerns this clone: The junction departs from germline at one end; a sequencing error may be responsible. CDR3: CASSGPGQGNAEAFF. The CDR3 DNA reads TGTGCCAGCAGTGGTCCGGGACAGGGGAACGCTGAAGCTTTCTTT. V gene TRBV25-1 combines with J gene TRBJ1-1; 10 bases are a match to TRBD1. This CDR3 is built from 15 residues. CDR1 is MGHDK and CDR2 is SYGVNS in the germline V gene.

The chain couples TRBV11-1 to TRBJ1-2; D is perhaps TRBD1 (5 bases). V lost 6 bases to trimming and J lost 8 bases, with 13 bases between them. CDR1 SGHAT and CDR2 FQDESV come from the germline V gene (reference sequence). The CDR3 has 12 residues. CDR3 sequence: CASSRGGAGYTF. The CDR3 DNA is TGTGCCAGCAGTCGAGGAGGGGCCGGCTACACCTTC.

This clone turned up a few times. The CDR3 sequence: CASSESEGSYGYTF. In DNA, the CDR3 is TGTGCCAGCAGTGAATCCGAGGGATCCTATGGCTACACCTTC. The chain has TRBV25-1 and TRBJ1-2; no clear D. Trimming left V 1 base short and J 4 bases short, with 10 bases between. Germline loops: CDR1 MGHDK, CDR2 SYGVNS. CDR3 length: 14 amino acids.

This clone appeared once. The genes are TRBV6-5 and TRBJ2-5, with D unresolved. CDR3 size: 13 residues. Germline loops: CDR1 MNHEY, CDR2 SVGAGI. With 7 bases removed from V and 1 base from J, the gap between germline ends came to 10 bases. The CDR3 DNA sequence: TGTGCCAGCACCGTCCCAGGCCAAGAGACCCAGTACTTC. Its translation: CASTVPGQETQYF.

The CDR3 DNA reads as TGCGCCAGCAGCACGGGACAGGGAAGGACCGGGGAGCTGTTTTTT. It yields the protein CASSTGQGRTGELFF. The chain carries TRBV5-1 and TRBJ2-2, with 9 nucleotides matching TRBD1. Looked up from germline, CDR1 is SGHRS and CDR2 is YFSETQ. After removal of 4 bases from V and 5 bases from J, the junction contained 6 bases not matched to a gene. This CDR3 has 15 residues.

The chain couples TRBV4-1 to TRBJ1-1, with a possible D match to TRBD1 (6 bases). V lost 4 bases and J lost 3, with 24 bases in between. CDR3 length: 18 residues. Germline loops: CDR1 MGHRA, CDR2 YSYEKL. CDR3 residues: CASSRNGSPDRHHTEAFF. CDR3 nucleotide sequence: TGCGCCAGCAGCCGAAATGGGAGCCCGGACAGACACCACACTGAAGCTTTCTTT.

This clone was seen once. The chain is built from TRBV19 and TRBJ1-1; perhaps TRBD1 as D (6 bases). CDR3 size: 14 residues. CDR1 and CDR2 from the germline V gene are LNHDA and SQIVND (reference sequence). With 4 bases removed from V and 1 base from J, the gap between germline ends came to 10 bases. CDR3 in DNA: TGTGCCAGTAGTAACAGGGAGGGGAACACTGAAGCTTTCTTT. It codes for CASSNREGNTEAFF. The full variable domain, rest sourced from reference TRBV19 and TRBJ1-1, is DGGITQSPKYLFRKEGQNVTLSCEQNLNHDAMYWYRQDPGQGLRLIYYSQIVNDFQKGDIAEGYSVSREKKESFPLTVTSAQKNPTAFYLCASSNREGNTEAFFGQGTRLTVV.

The chain has TRBV7-2 and TRBJ2-5; D is perhaps TRBD1 (5 bases). The germline V gene encodes CDR1 SGHTA and CDR2 FQGNSA. V lost 0 bases and J 3 bases, leaving 8 bases between the germline ends. The CDR3 loop spans 14 amino acids. The CDR3 region is CASSLARGKETQYF. The CDR3 nucleotides read TGTGCCAGCAGCTTAGCAAGGGGAAAAGAGACCCAGTACTTC.

The chain joins TRBV12-5 to TRBJ2-3; D is possibly TRBD2 (6 bases). V was pared by 7 bases and J by 1 base, with 12 bases between. Germline lookup yields CDR1 LGHNT and CDR2 FRNRAP. The CDR3 consists of 14 residues. The CDR3 coding sequence is TGTGCTAGTGCCTCGGGGGAGCGCACAGATACGCAGTATTTT. As protein: CASASGERTDTQYF.

The J gene is TRBJ1-2, the V gene TRBV28; 7 bases agree with TRBD1. Germline loops: CDR1 MDHEN, CDR2 SYDVKM. V lost 6 bases and J lost 2; bases outside the gene matches: 12. This CDR3 region has 16 residues. Written as DNA, the CDR3 is TGTGCCAGCAGCCGCCGACAGGGAGGATTAAACTATGGCTACACCTTC. Amino acid sequence: CASSRRQGGLNYGYTF.